Included here is one TCR beta chain sequence, with context. Participants were aged about 18 to 90 years from roughly 26 US areas. In assigning cohorts, the study relied on participant-reported clinical history. Recovery meant two consecutive negative NP/OP PCR tests, professional clearance, or resolved symptoms. This specimen comes from a study of blood T cell repertoires in COVID-19. Study as a whole: COVID-19 samples collected from the United States, Italy and Spain covered acute and convalescent phases.

Using immunoSEQ multiplex PCR, the repertoire was profiled, and TCRdb retains in-frame clones only, with some absent. The table shows about 150,000 clones, with more than 75% occurring only once. CDR1 and CDR2 from the germline V gene are MNHNY and SVGAGI (reference sequence). The V end lost 7 bases, the J end lost 6 bases, and 21 bases lay between the germline ends. The CDR3 contains 15 residues. The V call is TRBV6-6, the J call TRBJ1-2; a possible D gene is TRBD1 (6 bases). Material for sequencing was PBMCs or T cells enriched from blood (not recorded which). The clonotype was recovered from a woman in her fifties or sixties who had recovered from COVID-19. This CDR3 is CASIQRTTGLDGYTF. DNA of the CDR3: TGTGCCAGCATTCAACGGACGACAGGTCTTGATGGCTACACCTTC.